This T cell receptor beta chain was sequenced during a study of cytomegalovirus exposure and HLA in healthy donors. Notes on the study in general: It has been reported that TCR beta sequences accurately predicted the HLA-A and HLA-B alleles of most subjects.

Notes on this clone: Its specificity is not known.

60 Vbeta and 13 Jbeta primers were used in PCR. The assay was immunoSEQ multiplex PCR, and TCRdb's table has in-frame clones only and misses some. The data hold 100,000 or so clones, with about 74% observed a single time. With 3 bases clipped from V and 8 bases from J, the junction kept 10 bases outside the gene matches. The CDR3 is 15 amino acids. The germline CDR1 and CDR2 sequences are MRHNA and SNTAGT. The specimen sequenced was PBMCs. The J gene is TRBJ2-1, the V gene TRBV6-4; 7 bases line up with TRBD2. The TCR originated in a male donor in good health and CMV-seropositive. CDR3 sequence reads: CASSENWGGYDEQFF. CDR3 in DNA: TGTGCCAGCAGTGAGAATTGGGGAGGGTATGATGAGCAGTTCTTC.